A selection of T cell receptor beta chains follows, all from one sample in a study of T cells in Graves' hyperthyroidism and ophthalmopathy. TCRdb recomputed calls from the multiplex PCR reads with MiXCR, one row per CDR3 protein. The sample has fewer than 400,000 distinct CDR3 sequences, about 14% seen once. Sequencing was performed on blood. These receptors all come from a man aged 45-60 years with Graves' ophthalmopathy. The CDR3 runs from the conserved cysteine through the conserved F or W. The D gene is left open where the match is weak. Clone size, where shown, is once, few, many, or a class for clones that have expanded.

d_call,j_call,clone_size,v_call,cdr3_nt,cdr3_aa
NA,TRBJ2-7,many,TRBV29-1,TGCAGCGTTGTAAGGGGTTCCTACGAGCAGTACTTC,CSVVRGSYEQYF
NA,TRBJ2-1,few,TRBV11-2,TGTGCCAGCAGCTTAACCCAGGGGTATGTCAATGAGCAGTTCTTC,CASSLTQGYVNEQFF
TRBD2,TRBJ2-2,NA,TRBV7-2,TGTGCCAGCAGCTCAGCGGGAGTAGGTACCGGGGAGCTGTTTTTT,CASSSAGVGTGELFF
NA,TRBJ2-3,many,TRBV5-1,TGCGCCAGCAGCCCCGGACCGCCCGCAGATACGCAGTATTTT,CASSPGPPADTQYF
TRBD1,TRBJ1-5,few,TRBV7-9,TGTGCCAGCAGCCCTGGACAGGTGCCTTATCAGCCCCAGCATTTT,CASSPGQVPYQPQHF
NA,TRBJ1-2,few,TRBV19,TGTGCCAGTAGTACAGGGTGGGGGCCCTATGGCTACACCTTC,CASSTGWGPYGYTF
NA,TRBJ2-7,once,TRBV27,TGTGCCAGTAGTGGCCTCGGGACGGATTCCTCCTACGAGCAGTACTTC,CASSGLGTDSSYEQYF
TRBD2,TRBJ2-5,NA,TRBV3-1,TGTGCCAGCAGTTATACTAGCGGGAGTCAAGAGACCCAGTACTTC,CASSYTSGSQETQYF
NA,TRBJ1-4,many,TRBV11-2,TGTGCCAGCAGCTTTGGTGAATTGAATGAAAAACTGTTTTTT,CASSFGELNEKLFF
TRBD2,TRBJ2-5,NA,TRBV27,TGTGCCAGCAGTTTGTACGGACTAGCGGAGTGGGAGACCCAGTACTTC,CASSLYGLAEWETQYF
NA,TRBJ1-2,NA,TRBV19,TGTGCCAGTAGTACCGGACCGCACTATGGCTACACCTTC,CASSTGPHYGYTF
NA,TRBJ1-1,once,TRBV5-1,TGCGCCAGCAGCTTGGATGGCAGGGTGGACACTGAAGCTTTCTTT,CASSLDGRVDTEAFF
NA,TRBJ2-5,many,TRBV7-7,TGTGCTAGCAGCTTTGCAGCACAAGAGACCCAGTACTTC,CASSFAAQETQYF
NA,TRBJ2-7,many,TRBV29-1,TGCAGCGCTCGGGAAGGTCCAGAGCAGTACTTC,CSAREGPEQYF
TRBD2,TRBJ2-1,many,TRBV6-1,TGTGCCAGCAGTGACCTTGCGGGAGGGGGTGAGCAGTTCTTC,CASSDLAGGGEQFF
NA,TRBJ1-6,many,TRBV4-1,TGCGCCAGCAGCCAGAGAGACGGGACGTTGGGTTCACCCCTCCACTTT,CASSQRDGTLGSPLHF
TRBD2,TRBJ2-7,many,TRBV20-1,TGCAGTGCTAGTGGAGCGGGAGACTACGAGCAGTACTTC,CSASGAGDYEQYF